This TCR beta chain came from a study of T-cell memory formation after mild COVID-19. 5'RACE primed from the constant segment yielded TCR alpha and TCR beta cDNA libraries bearing sample barcodes and UMIs. TCRdb independently ran MiXCR on the 5' RACE reads; one entry per CDR3 protein. The data hold more than 350,000 distinct CDR3 sequences, with approximately 15% observed a single time. This sequence originates from a young man who had mild COVID-19 (a few samples of this study predate the infection). Cell type and time point are not known. Sequencing input: PBMCs or a T cell subset sorted from them (not recorded which).

As DNA, the CDR3 is TGTGCCAGCAGCCCCACAGGGGCGCTAAACATTCAGTACTTC. This translates into CASSPTGALNIQYF. V is TRBV7-6 and J is TRBJ2-4; 7 bases agree with TRBD1. The CDR3 is 14 residues long. Germline-derived CDR1 and CDR2 are SGHVS and FNYEAQ. With V trimmed by 5 bases and J by 6 bases, 7 bases remained unmatched. The full variable domain, rest sourced from reference TRBV7-6 and TRBJ2-4, is GAGVSQSPRYKVTKRGQDVALRCDPISGHVSLYWYRQALGQGPEFLTYFNYEAQQDKSGLPNDRFSAERPEGSISTLTIQRTEQRDSAMYRCASSPTGALNIQYFGAGTRLSVL.